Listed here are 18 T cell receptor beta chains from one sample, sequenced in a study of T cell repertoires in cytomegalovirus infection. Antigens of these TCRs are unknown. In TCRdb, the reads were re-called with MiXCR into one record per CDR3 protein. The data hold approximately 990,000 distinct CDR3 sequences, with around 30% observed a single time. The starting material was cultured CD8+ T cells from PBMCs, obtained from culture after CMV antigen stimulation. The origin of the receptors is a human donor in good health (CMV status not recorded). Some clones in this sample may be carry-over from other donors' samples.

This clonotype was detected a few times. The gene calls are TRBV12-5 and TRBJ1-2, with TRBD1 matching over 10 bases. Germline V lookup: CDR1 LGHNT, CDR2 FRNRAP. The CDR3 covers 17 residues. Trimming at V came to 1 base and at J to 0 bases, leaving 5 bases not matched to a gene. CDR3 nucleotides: TGTGCTAGTGGTTTGGGACAGGGGGCACTAACTAACTATGGCTACACCTTC. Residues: CASGLGQGALTNYGYTF.

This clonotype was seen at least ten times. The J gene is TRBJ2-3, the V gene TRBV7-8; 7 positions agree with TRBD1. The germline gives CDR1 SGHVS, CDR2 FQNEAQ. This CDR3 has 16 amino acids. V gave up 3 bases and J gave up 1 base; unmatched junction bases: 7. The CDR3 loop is CASSFPQGFGTDTQYF. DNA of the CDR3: TGTGCCAGCAGCTTCCCACAGGGGTTCGGCACAGATACGCAGTATTTT.

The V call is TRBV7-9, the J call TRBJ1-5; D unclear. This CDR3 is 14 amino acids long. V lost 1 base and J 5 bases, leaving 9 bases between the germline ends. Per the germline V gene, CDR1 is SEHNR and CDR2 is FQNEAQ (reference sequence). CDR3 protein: CASSLEGKDQPQHF. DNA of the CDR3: TGTGCCAGCAGCTTAGAGGGAAAGGATCAGCCCCAGCATTTT.

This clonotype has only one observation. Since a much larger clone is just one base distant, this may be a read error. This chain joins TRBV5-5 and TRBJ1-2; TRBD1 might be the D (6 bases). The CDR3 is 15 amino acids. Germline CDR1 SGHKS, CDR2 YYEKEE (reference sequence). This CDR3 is CANSSTGIGNYGYTF. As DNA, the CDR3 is TGTGCCAACAGCTCCACAGGGATCGGTAACTATGGCTACACCTTC.

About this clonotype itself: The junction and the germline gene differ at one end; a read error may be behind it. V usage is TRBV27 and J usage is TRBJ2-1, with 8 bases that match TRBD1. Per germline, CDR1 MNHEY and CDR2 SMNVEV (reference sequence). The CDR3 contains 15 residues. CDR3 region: CVSSSGGPPNNEQFF. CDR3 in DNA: TGTGTCAGCAGTTCAGGGGGCCCCCCCAACAATGAGCAGTTCTTC.

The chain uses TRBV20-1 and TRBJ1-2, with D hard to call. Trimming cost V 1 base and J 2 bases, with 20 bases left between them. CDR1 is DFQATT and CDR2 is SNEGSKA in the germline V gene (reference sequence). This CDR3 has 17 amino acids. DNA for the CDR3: TGCAGTGCTAGAGGCATAACGGAGGGTCAGCGGAACTATGGCTACACCTTC. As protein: CSARGITEGQRNYGYTF.

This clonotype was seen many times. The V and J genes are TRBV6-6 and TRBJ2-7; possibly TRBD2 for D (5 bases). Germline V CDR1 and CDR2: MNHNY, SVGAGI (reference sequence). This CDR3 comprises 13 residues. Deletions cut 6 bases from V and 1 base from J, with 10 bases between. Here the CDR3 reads CASSQTGSYEQYV. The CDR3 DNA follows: TGTGCCAGCAGCCAAACGGGGTCCTACGAGCAGTACGTC.

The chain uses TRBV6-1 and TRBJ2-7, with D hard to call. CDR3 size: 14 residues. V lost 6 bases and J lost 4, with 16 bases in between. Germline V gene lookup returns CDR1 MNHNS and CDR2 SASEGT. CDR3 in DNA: TGTGCCAGCAGCCTCCAATCATTGTCTTACGAGCAGTACTTC. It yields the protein CASSLQSLSYEQYF.

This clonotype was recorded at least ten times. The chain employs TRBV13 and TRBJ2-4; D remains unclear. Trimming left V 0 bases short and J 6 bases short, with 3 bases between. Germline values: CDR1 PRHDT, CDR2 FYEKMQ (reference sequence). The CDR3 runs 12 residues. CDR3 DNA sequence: TGTGCCAGCAGCTTAGGCCTAAACATTCAGTACTTC. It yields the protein CASSLGLNIQYF.

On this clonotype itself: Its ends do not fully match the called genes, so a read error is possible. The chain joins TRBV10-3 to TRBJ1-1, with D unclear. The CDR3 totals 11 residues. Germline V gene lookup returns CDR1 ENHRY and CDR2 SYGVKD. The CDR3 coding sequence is TGTGTCATCAGTGACCCCCGTGAAGCTTTCTTT. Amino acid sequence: CVISDPREAFF.

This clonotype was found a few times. For the CDR3, the DNA is TGCGCCAGCAGCCTTTTTAGCGGGGAGCTCTACAATGAGCAGTTCTTC. Its protein is CASSLFSGELYNEQFF. The rearrangement links TRBV4-1 to TRBJ2-1, with 8 nucleotides matching TRBD2. CDR1 is MGHRA and CDR2 is YSYEKL in the germline V gene. V trimming: 4 bases; J trimming: 3 bases; junction bases outside the gene matches: 8. This CDR3 comprises 16 residues.

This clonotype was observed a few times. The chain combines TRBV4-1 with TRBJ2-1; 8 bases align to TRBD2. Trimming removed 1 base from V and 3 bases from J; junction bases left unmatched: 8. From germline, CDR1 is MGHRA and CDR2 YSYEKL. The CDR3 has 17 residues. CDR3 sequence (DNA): TGCGCCAGCAGCCAAGCCGAGGAGCGGGGGAGCTACAATGAGCAGTTCTTC. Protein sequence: CASSQAEERGSYNEQFF.

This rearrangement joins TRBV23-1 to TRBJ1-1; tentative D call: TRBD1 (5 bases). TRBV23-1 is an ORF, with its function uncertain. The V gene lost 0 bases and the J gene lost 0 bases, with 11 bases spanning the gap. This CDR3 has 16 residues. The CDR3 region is CASSQSRLGLNTEAFF. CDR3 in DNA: TGCGCCAGCAGTCAATCGCGTCTGGGACTGAACACTGAAGCTTTCTTT.

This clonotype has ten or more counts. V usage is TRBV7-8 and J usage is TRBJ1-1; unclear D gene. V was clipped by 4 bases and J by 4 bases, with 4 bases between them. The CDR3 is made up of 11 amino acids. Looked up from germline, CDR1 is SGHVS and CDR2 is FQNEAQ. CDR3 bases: TGTGCCAGCAGCTGGCGCACTGAAGCTTTCTTT. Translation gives CASSWRTEAFF.

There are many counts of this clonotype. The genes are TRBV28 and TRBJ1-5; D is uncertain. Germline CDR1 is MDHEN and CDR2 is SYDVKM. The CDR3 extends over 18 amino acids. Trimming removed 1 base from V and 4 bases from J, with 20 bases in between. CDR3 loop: CASSLSKVDQWGNQPQHF. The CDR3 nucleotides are TGTGCCAGCAGTTTATCCAAGGTGGATCAGTGGGGAAATCAGCCCCAGCATTTT.

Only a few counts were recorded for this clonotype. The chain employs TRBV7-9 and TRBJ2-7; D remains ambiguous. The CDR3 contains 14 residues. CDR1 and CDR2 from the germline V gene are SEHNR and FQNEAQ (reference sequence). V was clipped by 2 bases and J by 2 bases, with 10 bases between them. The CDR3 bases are TGTGCCAGCAGCTTACCGCAGACTCCCTACGAGCAGTACTTC. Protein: CASSLPQTPYEQYF.

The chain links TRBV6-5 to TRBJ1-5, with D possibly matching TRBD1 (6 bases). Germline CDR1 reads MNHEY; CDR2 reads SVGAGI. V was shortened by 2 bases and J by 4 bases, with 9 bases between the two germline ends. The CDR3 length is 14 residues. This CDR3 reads CASSYAGANQPQHF. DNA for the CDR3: TGTGCCAGCAGTTACGCGGGGGCGAATCAGCCCCAGCATTTT.

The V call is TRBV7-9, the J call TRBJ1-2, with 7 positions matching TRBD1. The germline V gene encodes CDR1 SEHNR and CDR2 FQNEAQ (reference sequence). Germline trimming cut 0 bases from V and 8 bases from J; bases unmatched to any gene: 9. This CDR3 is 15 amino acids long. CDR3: CASSLALDRYEGYTF. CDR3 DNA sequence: TGTGCCAGCAGCTTAGCGCTGGACAGGTACGAAGGCTACACCTTC.